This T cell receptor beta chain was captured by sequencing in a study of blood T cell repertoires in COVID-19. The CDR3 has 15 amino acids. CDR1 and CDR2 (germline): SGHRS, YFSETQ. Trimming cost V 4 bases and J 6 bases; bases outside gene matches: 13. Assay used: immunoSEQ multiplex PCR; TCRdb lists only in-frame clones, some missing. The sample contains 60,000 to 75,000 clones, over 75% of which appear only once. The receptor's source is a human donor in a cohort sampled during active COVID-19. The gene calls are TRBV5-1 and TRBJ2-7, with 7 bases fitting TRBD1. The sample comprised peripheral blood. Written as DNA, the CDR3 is TGCGCCAGCAGCCCTGGACAGGAGGCCCCTGGCGAGCAGTACTTC. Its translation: CASSPGQEAPGEQYF.